A selection of T cell receptor beta chains follows, all from one sample in a study of beta chain features in type 1 diabetes. The method was immunoSEQ multiplex PCR; TCRdb's version includes in-frame clones alone and lacks a portion of them. The sample includes about 900,000 clones, 15% to 20% of them seen just once. Sequenced material: naive CD4+ T cells from blood. All receptors derive from a woman aged 18-29 years in good health. Each CDR3 is given with its conserved first and last residue.

J gene | V gene | CDR3 protein
TRBJ2-2 | TRBV7-9 | CASSQTGGGSTGELFF
TRBJ1-5 | TRBV2 | CASSLQGEGPQHF
TRBJ2-7 | TRBV7-2 | CASSPQAGTEEQYF
TRBJ1-1 | TRBV7-8 | CASSQMTGDTEAFF
TRBJ1-1 | TRBV6-5 | CASSYLSGTGAGEAFF
TRBJ2-1 | TRBV5-1 | CASSSGRTGNEQFF
TRBJ2-1 | TRBV10-3 | CAISAQKNSYNEQFF
TRBJ2-5 | TRBV18 | CASSPGQGTETQYF
TRBJ1-2 | TRBV7-2 | CASSLGANYGYTF
TRBJ2-3 | TRBV9 | CASSVEADTQYF
TRBJ2-1 | TRBV7-2 | CASSSASGTARYNEQFF
TRBJ2-7 | TRBV6-6 | CASSYNRFSYEQYF
TRBJ2-5 | TRBV7-2 | CASSSYLEETQYF
TRBJ2-2 | TRBV9 | CASSVGAANTGELFF
TRBJ1-2 | TRBV5-4 | CASSFAYGYTF
TRBJ2-5 | TRBV6-5 | CASSSPAQGQETQYF
TRBJ2-2 | TRBV28 | CASSPLAAGTNTGELFF
TRBJ2-3 | TRBV7-9 | CASRPGWEGLPDTQYF
TRBJ2-7 | TRBV28 | CASSSHHGYEQYF
TRBJ2-2 | TRBV7-2 | CASRSQGSNTGELFF
TRBJ2-1 | TRBV27 | CASSLSSYGYNEQFF
TRBJ2-1 | TRBV5-1 | CASSLAVLAGGNEQFF
TRBJ2-1 | TRBV19 | CASSIPRLAGGEQFF
TRBJ2-1 | TRBV5-1 | CASTPGGYNEQFF
TRBJ1-1 | TRBV5-1 | CASSLGPANTEAFF
TRBJ2-3 | TRBV21-1 | CASSRDSVCPYHTDTQYF
TRBJ2-5 | TRBV19 | CASRSWGETQYF
TRBJ2-1 | TRBV28 | CASSPRSYNEQFF
TRBJ1-2 | TRBV5-4 | CASSDRARGYTF
TRBJ1-4 | TRBV28 | CASSVTATAVGEKLFF
TRBJ1-1 | TRBV7-2 | CASSLAGRAYTEAFF
TRBJ1-4 | TRBV9 | CASSPRRANEKLFF
TRBJ1-5 | TRBV6-6 | CASSGTQPQHF
TRBJ2-1 | TRBV2 | CASSVEGIRVEQFF
TRBJ2-6 | TRBV18 | CASSRAGLSGANVLTF
TRBJ2-5 | TRBV19 | CASSGPGETQYF
TRBJ1-5 | TRBV4-1 | CASSQDRTAPQHF
TRBJ2-5 | TRBV18 | CASSSDSGETQYF
TRBJ1-1 | TRBV7-9 | CASSLEAGEAFF
TRBJ2-6 | TRBV28 | CASSLFRLGANVLTF
TRBJ1-1 | TRBV4-2 | CASSQDEGRGKAEAFF
NA | TRBV7-2 | CASSLALNPSYEQYF
TRBJ1-5 | TRBV18 | CASSSFKQGYSNQPQHF
TRBJ1-4 | TRBV19 | CASSNRQGMEKLFF
TRBJ2-1 | TRBV5-1 | CASSRSGWDNEQFF
TRBJ2-1 | TRBV2 | CASHAASGTGASYNEQFF
TRBJ2-1 | TRBV27 | CASGIRLSGARSEQFF
TRBJ2-4 | TRBV12-2 | CASRVSGPGGLEAKNIQYF
TRBJ1-3 | TRBV15 | CATSSNSGNTIYF
TRBJ2-7 | TRBV15 | CATGGDAYEQYF
TRBJ2-1 | TRBV6-6 | CASTSRAPGREQFF
TRBJ2-7 | TRBV28 | CASNQGTSGSYEQYF